This T cell receptor (beta chain) was recovered during a study of blood T cell repertoires in COVID-19. The overall study: The cDNA or gDNA used as material had been derived from T cells, B-cell-depleted T cells, or PBMCs.

Germline V gene data show CDR1 as SGHVS and CDR2 as FQNEAQ. Trimming shortened V by 6 bases and J by 8 bases, and 17 bases separated the two germline ends. The CDR3 extends over 14 amino acids. TCRdb's copy holds only in-frame clones and misses some; the assay was immunoSEQ multiplex PCR. The profile shows about 160,000 clones, about 85% of them singletons. The sample was peripheral blood. The receptor was isolated from a human donor with acute or convalescent COVID-19. The donor label of this sample is uncertain. V usage is TRBV7-8 and J usage is TRBJ1-3; no firm D call. The DNA of the CDR3 is TGTGCCAGCAGTTGGGGATGGAGGGCGGACACCATATATTTT. It encodes CASSWGWRADTIYF.